The source of this T cell receptor (beta chain) is a study of T cell changes during pregnancy in multiple sclerosis. The CDR3 is 14 amino acids. V was trimmed by 5 bases and J by 4 bases, leaving 14 bases between them. The germline V gene has CDR1 KGHSH and CDR2 LQKENI. This table comes from immunoSEQ multiplex PCR, and its TCRdb copy is limited to in-frame clones, with some not included. The sample shows around 60,000 clones, roughly 95% of them seen only once. The receptor was derived from a female donor with multiple sclerosis, enrolled in a pregnancy study. The sequencing here drew on CD4+ T cells from peripheral blood mononuclear cells, taken before pregnancy. The rearrangement uses TRBV18 and TRBJ1-2; D gene ambiguous. As DNA, the CDR3 is TGTGCCAGCTCAGCGCCCCGCGAAGCCTATGGCTACACCTTC. This codes for CASSAPREAYGYTF. Supplemented by reference TRBV18 and TRBJ1-2, the full variable domain reads NAGVMQNPRHLVRRRGQEARLRCSPMKGHSHVYWYRQLPEEGLKFMVYLQKENIIDESGMPKERFSAEFPKEGPSILRIQQVVRGDSAAYFCASSAPREAYGYTFGSGTRLTVV.